This T cell receptor beta chain was documented in a study of blood T cell repertoires in COVID-19. Across the study: The samples span acute and convalescent COVID-19 from the United States, Italy and Spain. PBMCs, B-cell-depleted T cells, or T cells were the source of the cDNA or gDNA that made up the material.

The CDR3 is 17 amino acids. With 0 bases removed from V and 3 bases from J, the gap between germline ends came to 13 bases. The germline V gene has CDR1 SGHRS and CDR2 YFSETQ. Researchers sorted participants into cohorts using their self-reported clinical history. Per the study methods: Estimates of nucleated cell counts were drawn from the amplification of reference gene primers. The data were produced by immunoSEQ multiplex PCR, yet TCRdb's version contains in-frame clones alone and is incomplete. The DNA was the basis for D and trimming; V, J and clone size are from that table. The table has roughly 360,000 clones, 88% seen once.

This clonotype was obtained from a woman in her 30s with acute COVID-19. This chain links TRBV5-1 with TRBJ1-6; TRBD1 is a possible D gene (5 bases). Sequencing was performed on PBMCs or T cells enriched from blood (not recorded which). The CDR3 reads CASSLEGGEYYNSPLHF. CDR3 sequence (DNA): TGCGCCAGCAGCTTGGAAGGAGGGGAATACTATAATTCACCCCTCCACTTT.